Listed here are 6 T cell receptor beta chains from one sample, sequenced in a study of T cells in Graves' hyperthyroidism and ophthalmopathy. RNA transcripts gave rise to amplified TCR beta CDR3 regions. Initially, a first-round RT-PCR of the TCR CDR3 employed the HTBI primer set. From the multiplex PCR reads, TCRdb called clonotypes with MiXCR, one entry per CDR3 protein. This repertoire shows about 130,000 distinct CDR3 sequences, approximately 20% found once; its top ten account for around two thirds. Sample: blood. Receptor source: a woman aged 45-60 years with Graves' hyperthyroidism that later progressed to Graves' ophthalmopathy.

This clonotype appeared many times. V is TRBV19 and J is TRBJ2-7, with 13 bases lining up with TRBD2. After removal of 5 bases from V and 3 bases from J, the junction contained 4 bases not matched to a gene. The CDR3 extends over 15 amino acids. CDR1 is LNHDA, CDR2 SQIVND, per germline (reference sequence). Here the CDR3 reads CASSRLAGGLYEQYF. CDR3 DNA: TGTGCCAGTAGTCGACTAGCGGGAGGCCTCTACGAGCAGTACTTC.

The chain has TRBV19 and TRBJ1-1, with 8 bases identical to TRBD1. Per germline, CDR1 LNHDA and CDR2 SQIVND (reference sequence). This CDR3 is built from 14 residues. Trimming cost V 4 bases and J 3 bases; bases outside gene matches: 4. The CDR3 coding sequence is TGTGCCAGTAGTAGGGACAGGAAGGACACTGAAGCTTTCTTT. It encodes CASSRDRKDTEAFF.

The chain is built from TRBV28 and TRBJ2-7; 8 bases line up with TRBD2. With 5 bases clipped from V and 3 bases from J, the junction kept 15 bases outside the gene matches. CDR1 is MDHEN and CDR2 is SYDVKM in the germline V gene. The CDR3 consists of 17 residues. CDR3 residues: CASSPRLAGRGGYEQYF. CDR3 nucleotides: TGTGCCAGCAGTCCCCGGCTAGCGGGCAGGGGTGGCTACGAGCAGTACTTC.

In its sample, this clonotype was seen once. The chain links TRBV3-1 to TRBJ1-6; D gene uncertain. CDR1 and CDR2 (germline): LGHDT, YNNKEL (reference sequence). The length of the CDR3 is 14 residues. V lost 5 bases to trimming and J lost 13 bases, with 18 bases between them. The CDR3 coding sequence is TGTGCCAGCAGCTCCGCCGGCTTGCCTTCCCCCCTCCACTTT. It translates to CASSSAGLPSPLHF. The entire variable domain, with the rest obtained from reference TRBV3-1 and TRBJ1-6, is as follows: DTAVSQTPKYLVTQMGNDKSIKCEQNLGHDTMYWYKQDSKKFLKIMFSYNNKELIINETVPNRFSPKSPDKAHLNLHINSLELGDSAVYFCASSSAGLPSPLHFGNGTRLTVT.

This rearrangement joins TRBV7-9 to TRBJ2-5; weak D call: TRBD1 (6 bases). V dropped 3 bases and J dropped 4 bases, with 18 bases sitting between them. Looked up from germline, CDR1 is SEHNR and CDR2 is FQNEAQ (reference sequence). The CDR3 spans 16 residues. The DNA of the CDR3 is TGTGCCAGCAGCTTTGCAGGGGCTCTTAGATTAGAGACCCAGTACTTC. It codes for CASSFAGALRLETQYF.

The sample holds many counts of this clonotype. Germline and junction disagree at one end, which may indicate a read error. This chain connects TRBV7-7 to TRBJ2-2; 7 bases are a match to TRBD2. The CDR3 consists of 15 residues. Germline V gene lookup returns CDR1 SSHAT and CDR2 FNYEAQ (reference sequence). The CDR3 loop reads CASSPGAGASGELFF. Written as DNA, the CDR3 is TGTGCTAGCAGCCCTGGGGCGGGAGCGTCCGGGGAGCTGTTTTTT.